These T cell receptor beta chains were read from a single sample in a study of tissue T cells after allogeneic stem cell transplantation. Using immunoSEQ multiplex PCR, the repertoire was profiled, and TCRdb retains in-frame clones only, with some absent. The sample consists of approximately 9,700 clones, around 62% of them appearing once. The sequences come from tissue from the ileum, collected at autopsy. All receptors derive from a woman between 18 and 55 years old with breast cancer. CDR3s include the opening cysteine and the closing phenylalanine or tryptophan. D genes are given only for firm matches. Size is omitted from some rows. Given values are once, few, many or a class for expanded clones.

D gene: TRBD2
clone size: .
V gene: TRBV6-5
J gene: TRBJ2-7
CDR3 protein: CASSYLSGGLYEQYF
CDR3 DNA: TGTGCCAGCAGTTATTTAAGCGGGGGACTCTACGAGCAGTACTTC

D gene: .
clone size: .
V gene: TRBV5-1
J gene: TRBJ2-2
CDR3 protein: CASSLQTPGELFF
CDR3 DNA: TGCGCCAGCAGCTTGCAGACTCCCGGGGAGCTGTTTTTT

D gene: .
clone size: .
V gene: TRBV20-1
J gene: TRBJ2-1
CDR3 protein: CSASDRTPRNEQFF
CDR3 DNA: TGCAGTGCTAGTGATAGGACCCCCCGAAATGAGCAGTTCTTC

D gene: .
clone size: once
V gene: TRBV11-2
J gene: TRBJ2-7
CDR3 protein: CASSLRLEDEQYF
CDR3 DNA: TGTGCCAGCAGCTTACGGTTAGAAGACGAGCAGTACTTC

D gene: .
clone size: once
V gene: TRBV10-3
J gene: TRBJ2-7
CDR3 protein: CAISLYRGTYEQYF
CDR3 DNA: TGTGCCATCAGCCTTTACAGAGGGACCTACGAGCAGTACTTC

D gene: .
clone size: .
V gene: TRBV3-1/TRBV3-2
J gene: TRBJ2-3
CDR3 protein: CASSQEMGLSTDTQYF
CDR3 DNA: TGTGCCAGCAGCCAAGAAATGGGACTTAGCACAGATACGCAGTATTTT

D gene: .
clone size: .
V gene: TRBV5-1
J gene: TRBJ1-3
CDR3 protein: CASSLDGGGNTIYF
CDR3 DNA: TGCGCCAGCAGCTTGGATGGGGGCGGAAACACCATATATTTT

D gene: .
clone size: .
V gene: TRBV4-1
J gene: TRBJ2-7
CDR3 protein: CARSQLARADYEQYF
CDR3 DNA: TGCGCCCGCAGCCAACTCGCTCGGGCCGACTACGAGCAGTACTTC

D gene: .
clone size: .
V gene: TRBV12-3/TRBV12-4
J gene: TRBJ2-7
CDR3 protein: CASTYSNSYEQYF
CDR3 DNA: TGTGCCAGCACCTATTCAAACTCCTACGAGCAGTACTTC

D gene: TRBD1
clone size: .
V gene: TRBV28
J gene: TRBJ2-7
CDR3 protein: CASSLGTGETYEQYF
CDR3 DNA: TGTGCCAGCAGTTTAGGGACAGGGGAGACCTACGAGCAGTACTTC

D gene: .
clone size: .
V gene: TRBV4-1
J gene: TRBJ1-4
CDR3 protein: CASSQKGANEKLFF
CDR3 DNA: TGCGCCAGCAGCCAAAAAGGGGCTAATGAAAAACTGTTTTTT

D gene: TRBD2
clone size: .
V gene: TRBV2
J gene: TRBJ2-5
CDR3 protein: CASSDSGGGETQYF
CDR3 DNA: TGTGCCAGCAGTGATAGCGGGGGAGGAGAGACCCAGTACTTC

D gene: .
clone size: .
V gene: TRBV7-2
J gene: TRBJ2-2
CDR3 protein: CASSLMGAAGELFF
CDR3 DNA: TGTGCCAGCAGCTTAATGGGGGCGGCCGGGGAGCTGTTTTTT

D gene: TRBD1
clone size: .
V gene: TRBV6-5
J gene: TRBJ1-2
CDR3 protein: CATHPQGGNYGYTF
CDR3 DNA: TGTGCCACCCACCCCCAGGGGGGGAACTATGGCTACACCTTC

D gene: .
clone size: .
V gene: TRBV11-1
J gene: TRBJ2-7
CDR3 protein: CASSLGTRASSYEQYF
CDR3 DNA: TGTGCCAGCAGCTTAGGAACGAGGGCCAGCTCCTACGAGCAGTACTTC

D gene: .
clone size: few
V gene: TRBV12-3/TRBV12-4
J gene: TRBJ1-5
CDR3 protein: CASSLFGNQPQHF
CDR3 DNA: TGTGCCAGCAGTTTGTTCGGCAATCAGCCCCAGCATTTT

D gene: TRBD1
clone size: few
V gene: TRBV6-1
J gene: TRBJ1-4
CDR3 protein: CASSEALKGAEIRPNEKLFF
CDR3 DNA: TGTGCCAGCAGTGAAGCGCTCAAGGGGGCAGAGATACGTCCTAATGAAAAACTGTTTTTT

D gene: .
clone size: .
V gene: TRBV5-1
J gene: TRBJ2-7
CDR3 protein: CASSLESGWSHEQYF
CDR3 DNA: TGCGCCAGCAGCTTGGAAAGTGGGTGGAGCCACGAGCAGTACTTC

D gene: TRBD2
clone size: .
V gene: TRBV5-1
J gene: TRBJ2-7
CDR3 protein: CASRLSASGWTYEQYF
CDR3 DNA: TGCGCCAGCAGATTGTCGGCTAGCGGTTGGACCTACGAGCAGTACTTC

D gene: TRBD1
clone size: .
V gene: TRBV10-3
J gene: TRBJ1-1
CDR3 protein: CAISEARQGANTEAFF
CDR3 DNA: TGTGCCATCAGTGAGGCTCGACAGGGGGCGAACACTGAAGCTTTCTTT